This T cell receptor (beta chain) originates from a study of OX40 agonist ivuxolimab in advanced cancers. As for the study in general: Dose-escalation subjects each had hepatocellular carcinoma, melanoma, renal cell or head and neck cancer.

This clone was counted a few times. Within the sample, other DNA sequences also encode this same CDR3. With baseline, cycle 4 day 1, and cycle 7 day 1 as timepoints, blood was sampled. Germline V gene lookup returns CDR1 MNHNY and CDR2 SVGAGI (reference sequence). V was shortened by 0 bases and J by 7 bases, with 10 bases between the two germline ends. CDR3 length equals 13 residues. Clones were read by immunoSEQ multiplex PCR, and TCRdb kept only the in-frame ones, dropping some. This sample has about 82,000 clones; 86% occur once, and the top ten carry over 5%. The chain is built from TRBV6-6 and TRBJ2-7, with D unresolved. Sequencing used CD4+ or CD8+ T cells sorted from blood, obtained in a trial of the OX40 agonist ivuxolimab. The TCR sequence derives from an adult with an advanced solid tumor such as melanoma, head and neck, liver or kidney cancer. CDR3 DNA sequence: TGTGCCAGCAGTTACTCGAAGGAACGGGAGCAGTACTTC. It encodes CASSYSKEREQYF.